This passage covers 30 T cell receptor beta chains from one sample sequenced in a study of CD8 T cells in ankylosing spondylitis. TCRdb re-derived calls from the 5' RACE reads in MiXCR, one entry per CDR3 protein. This table holds 100,000 to 150,000 distinct CDR3 sequences, 6.5% to 9% found once. The sample was blood, either unsorted or a sorted T cell fraction (not recorded which). These receptors originate from a male donor with ankylosing spondylitis or in good health (not recorded which).

This clonotype showed up many times. This chain joins TRBV4-2 and TRBJ2-7, with D possibly being TRBD1 or TRBD2 (5 bases each). Trimming took 4 bases from V and 1 from J, leaving 20 bases between them. This CDR3 region has 17 residues. In germline, CDR1 is LGHNA, CDR2 YNFKEQ. The CDR3 loop reads CASSRLGVGDQSYEQYF. The CDR3 DNA reads as TGTGCCAGCAGCCGCTTAGGCGTGGGGGACCAATCCTACGAGCAGTACTTC.

The gene calls are TRBV12-3 or TRBV12-4 and TRBJ2-3; 13 nucleotides agree with TRBD2. CDR3 length: 17 residues. Unmatched junction bases numbered 6, after V lost 6 bases and J lost 0 bases. CDR3 protein: CASSSGTSGISTDTQYF. Here the CDR3 DNA reads TGTGCCAGCAGCTCCGGGACTAGCGGGATTAGCACAGATACGCAGTATTTT.

Regarding this clonotype: This could be a read error, since a much larger clone is one nucleotide away. CDR3 sequence: CASSYTGQKLSYEKYF. CDR3 sequence (DNA): TGTGCCAGCAGCTATACGGGACAAAAGCTCTCCTACGAGAAGTACTTC. The chain combines TRBV3-1 with TRBJ2-7; TRBD1 might be the D (6 bases). In germline, CDR1 is LGHDT, CDR2 YNNKEL (reference sequence). This CDR3 is 16 amino acids long.

In the case of this clonotype: The junction departs from germline at one end; a sequencing error may be responsible. The V and J genes are TRBV12-3 or TRBV12-4 and TRBJ2-1; 8 nucleotides agree with TRBD2. The CDR3 has 19 amino acids. The DNA for the CDR3 is TGTACCAGCAGTCTGCGGCAGATCCTAGCGGGCCCAACCTACAATGAGCAGTTCTTC. It is translated as CTSSLRQILAGPTYNEQFF.

There are many counts of this clonotype. V gene TRBV7-2 combines with J gene TRBJ1-2; 7 bases match TRBD1. J was trimmed by 7 bases and V by 1 base; bases with no gene match: 3. Germline V gene data show CDR1 as SGHTA and CDR2 as FQGNSA. The CDR3 runs to 13 residues. CDR3 amino acids: CASSLGQGLGYTF. CDR3 nucleotides: TGTGCCAGCAGCTTAGGACAGGGTCTTGGCTACACCTTC. Complete variable domain (other parts from reference TRBV7-2 and TRBJ1-2): GAGVSQSPSNKVTEKGKDVELRCDPISGHTALYWYRQSLGQGLEFLIYFQGNSAPDKSGLPSDRFSAERTGGSVSTLTIQRTQQEDSAVYLCASSLGQGLGYTFGSGTRLTVV.

Details on this clonotype: This may come from a read error, since a much larger clone is one base off. The rearrangement links TRBV5-6 to TRBJ1-2, with a possible D match to TRBD1 (5 bases). Trimming shortened V by 4 bases and J by 5 bases, and 9 bases separated the two germline ends. The length of the CDR3 is 12 residues. Germline V gene lookup returns CDR1 SGHDT and CDR2 YYEEEE. CDR3 coding DNA: TGTGCCAGCAGCCCGGGGCTGTATGGCTACACCTTC. Translation gives CASSPGLYGYTF.

This clonotype was seen repeatedly, ten times or more. The chain recombines TRBV7-2 with TRBJ2-5; the D gene could be TRBD1 or TRBD2 (5 bases each). Germline-derived CDR1 and CDR2 are SGHTA and FQGNSA. CDR3 length equals 15 residues. The ends were cut back, 1 base at V and 3 bases at J, with 12 bases in the middle. The CDR3 is CASSLGGGFEETQYF. CDR3 bases: TGTGCCAGCAGCTTAGGGGGCGGGTTTGAAGAGACCCAGTACTTC.

Many counts were recorded for this clonotype. The CDR3 nucleotides are TGTGCCAGCTCGACCTCGACAGGGGGCCAGGAGCAGTACTTC. Amino acid sequence: CASSTSTGGQEQYF. The rearrangement joins TRBV18 to TRBJ2-7, with 10 bases matching TRBD1. Germline CDR1 is KGHSH and CDR2 is LQKENI. Losses at the gene ends were 6 bases for V and 7 bases for J; bases not matched to a gene: 9. CDR3 size: 14 residues.

There are many counts of this clonotype. J is TRBJ2-1 and V is TRBV5-1; TRBD2 aligns across 7 bases. The CDR3 is made up of 16 amino acids. Trimming cost V 2 bases and J 0 bases; bases outside gene matches: 5. Germline V gene lookup returns CDR1 SGHRS and CDR2 YFSETQ. CDR3 nucleotide sequence: TGCGCCAGCAGCTTTCGTGGCGGGGGCTCCTACAATGAGCAGTTCTTC. Its protein product is CASSFRGGGSYNEQFF.

This clonotype was seen many times. V gene TRBV5-1 combines with J gene TRBJ1-1, with D perhaps TRBD1 (5 bases). This CDR3 spans 14 amino acids. V was trimmed by 4 bases and J by 0 bases, leaving 10 bases between them. From germline, CDR1 is SGHRS and CDR2 YFSETQ. The CDR3 coding sequence is TGCGCCAGCAGCCCCCGGGACCTGAACACTGAAGCTTTCTTT. It yields the protein CASSPRDLNTEAFF.

This clonotype occurred many times. This chain connects TRBV11-2 to TRBJ1-1; D gene uncertain. Germline values: CDR1 SGHAT, CDR2 FQNNGV. Trimming stripped 5 bases from V and 6 bases from J, with 19 bases between. CDR3 length: 15 residues. As DNA, the CDR3 is TGTGCCAGCAGCCCCCGACTTCTGGTCGGGGCTGAAGCTTTCTTT. Amino acid sequence: CASSPRLLVGAEAFF.

This clonotype was detected ten times or more. This sequence joins TRBV9 and TRBJ2-1; the match to TRBD2 covers 12 bases. Germline assignment: CDR1 SGDLS and CDR2 YYNGEE. CDR3 size: 18 residues. The J segment lost 10 bases and the V segment lost 4 bases, leaving 18 bases of the junction unmatched. In nucleotides, the CDR3 is TGTGCCAGCAGCCCCCTTTCGACTAGCGGGAGAAAGATCGGGGAGCAGTTCTTC. Translating it yields CASSPLSTSGRKIGEQFF.

The rearrangement links TRBV20-1 to TRBJ1-5; D possibly corresponds to TRBD1 (5 bases). Trimming cost V 3 bases and J 7 bases, with 16 bases left between them. The CDR3 runs to 14 residues. Germline CDR1 DFQATT, CDR2 SNEGSKA (reference sequence). The CDR3 sequence: CSARLGVLRQPQHF. Here the CDR3 DNA reads TGCAGTGCTAGGCTAGGGGTCCTCAGGCAGCCCCAGCATTTT.

This clonotype was counted ten times or more. The rearrangement joins TRBV27 to TRBJ2-7; the D gene is possibly TRBD1 (5 bases). Germline values: CDR1 MNHEY, CDR2 SMNVEV (reference sequence). Trimming left V 6 bases short and J 1 base short, with 10 bases between. The CDR3 is 13 amino acids. This CDR3 reads CASRDNPSYEQYF. CDR3 DNA sequence: TGTGCCAGCAGGGACAACCCTTCCTACGAGCAGTACTTC.

Ten or more counts support this clonotype. The chain recombines TRBV6-2 or TRBV6-3 with TRBJ2-5, with TRBD1 matching over 9 bases. Looked up from germline, CDR1 is MNHEY and CDR2 is SVGEGT. The CDR3 spans 15 residues. V lost 5 bases, J lost 3 bases, and 7 bases stayed unmatched. CDR3: CASSDYTGGEETQYF. CDR3 DNA sequence: TGTGCCAGCAGTGATTATACAGGGGGCGAAGAGACCCAGTACTTC.

This clonotype was recorded at least ten times. This sequence joins TRBV5-1 and TRBJ1-2, with a possible D match to TRBD1 (5 bases). The length of the CDR3 is 15 residues. Germline-derived CDR1 and CDR2 are SGHRS and YFSETQ. Between the trimmed V and J ends, which lost 0 bases and 0 bases, there was a span of 9 bases. The CDR3 DNA sequence: TGCGCCAGCAGCTTGGAGGGGAGAGCTAACTATGGCTACACCTTC. This sequence encodes CASSLEGRANYGYTF.

This clonotype was seen at least ten times. The gene calls are TRBV4-2 and TRBJ2-2; 7 bases are shared with TRBD2. The length of the CDR3 is 17 residues. The germline gives CDR1 LGHNA, CDR2 YNFKEQ. V lost 5 bases, J lost 4 bases, and 13 bases stayed unmatched. The CDR3 sequence: CASSKVGGTRGTGELFF. CDR3 DNA sequence: TGTGCCAGCAGCAAAGTGGGGGGGACCAGAGGCACCGGGGAGCTGTTTTTT.

The rearrangement joins TRBV30 to TRBJ1-1; 7 positions agree with TRBD1. CDR3 length equals 14 residues. In germline, CDR1 is GTSNPN, CDR2 SVGIG (reference sequence). V lost 0 bases and J lost 4; bases outside the gene matches: 5. The chain's CDR3 is CAWSVRGLITEAFF. The CDR3 DNA follows: TGTGCCTGGAGTGTAAGGGGGCTCATCACTGAAGCTTTCTTT.

This clonotype was recorded at least ten times. The V call is TRBV28, the J call TRBJ2-5; D not resolved. This CDR3 has 14 amino acids. V was cut by 5 bases and J by 4 bases, with 14 bases left in between. Germline lookup yields CDR1 MDHEN and CDR2 SYDVKM. The CDR3 nucleotides are TGTGCCAGCAGTGGAAAGTCGGGTCGAGAGACCCAGTACTTC. It yields the protein CASSGKSGRETQYF.

This clonotype has at least ten counts. The rearrangement joins TRBV7-9 to TRBJ2-4; 8 bases match TRBD1. V trimming: 3 bases; J trimming: 3 bases; junction bases outside the gene matches: 4. Per germline, CDR1 SEHNR and CDR2 FQNEAQ (reference sequence). CDR3 size: 15 residues. The CDR3 sequence: CASSFTGGGKNIQYF. The CDR3 nucleotides read TGTGCCAGCAGCTTTACAGGGGGAGGCAAAAACATTCAGTACTTC.

This clonotype appeared many times. The chain has TRBV29-1 and TRBJ2-7; 14 positions agree with TRBD2. With 7 bases clipped from V and 0 bases from J, the junction kept 2 bases outside the gene matches. This CDR3 has 14 amino acids. Germline V gene data show CDR1 as SQVTM and CDR2 as ANQGSEA. Here the CDR3 reads CSGGTSGSSYEQYF. CDR3 sequence (DNA): TGCAGCGGTGGGACTAGCGGGAGCTCCTACGAGCAGTACTTC.

This clonotype came up many times. The chain joins TRBV5-1 to TRBJ2-1, with 12 bases that match TRBD2. The length of the CDR3 is 16 residues. From germline, CDR1 is SGHRS and CDR2 YFSETQ. The junction had 5 bases not matched to a gene; V was cut back by 0 bases and J by 7 bases. CDR3: CASSLETSGSGNEQFF. Here the CDR3 DNA reads TGCGCCAGCAGCTTGGAGACTAGCGGGAGTGGGAATGAGCAGTTCTTC.

This clonotype showed up many times. The V call is TRBV6-1, the J call TRBJ1-3, with D maybe TRBD1 (6 bases). This CDR3 comprises 16 residues. The V and J ends lost 6 bases and 1 base respectively, with 16 bases between them. In germline, CDR1 is MNHNS, CDR2 SASEGT. CDR3: CASSPQGIVSGNTIYF. For the CDR3, the DNA is TGTGCCAGCAGCCCACAGGGAATTGTGTCTGGAAACACCATATATTTT.

This clonotype has at least ten counts. The chain couples TRBV20-1 to TRBJ1-4, with D perhaps matching TRBD1 (5 bases). Germline V CDR1 and CDR2: DFQATT, SNEGSKA (reference sequence). The CDR3 covers 13 residues. V was clipped by 6 bases and J by 3 bases, with 11 bases between them. The CDR3 loop is CSAGREANEKLFF. CDR3 nucleotide sequence: TGCAGTGCGGGCAGGGAGGCTAATGAAAAACTGTTTTTT.

This clonotype occurred many times. The chain recombines TRBV5-1 with TRBJ1-2; D is undetermined. V lost 0 bases to trimming and J lost 0 bases, with 9 bases between them. The CDR3 extends over 15 amino acids. CDR1 is SGHRS and CDR2 is YFSETQ in the germline V gene. CDR3 bases: TGCGCCAGCAGCTTGGCCGCTTCATCTAACTATGGCTACACCTTC. Protein sequence: CASSLAASSNYGYTF.

The sample holds many counts of this clonotype. V and J are TRBV5-5 and TRBJ2-7, with no clear D. From germline, CDR1 is SGHKS and CDR2 YYEKEE (reference sequence). This CDR3 comprises 13 residues. V lost 0 bases and J lost 6, with 10 bases in between. DNA for the CDR3: TGTGCCAGCAGCTTGGAGTGGTATGGCGAGCAGTACTTC. Protein: CASSLEWYGEQYF.

This clonotype was counted at least ten times. The V call is TRBV7-8, the J call TRBJ1-6; D uncertain. Germline V CDR1 and CDR2: SGHVS, FQNEAQ. V lost 1 base, J lost 8 bases, and 6 bases lay in between. The CDR3 extends over 13 amino acids. This CDR3 reads CASSLDSYSPLHF. The CDR3 bases are TGTGCCAGCAGCTTAGACAGTTATTCACCCCTCCACTTT.

The table lists this clonotype with many counts. CDR3 amino acids: CASSQAGGQETQYF. As DNA, the CDR3 is TGTGCCAGCAGCCAAGCCGGCGGACAAGAGACCCAGTACTTC. The V and J genes are TRBV4-2 and TRBJ2-5; D not resolved. The CDR3 has 14 residues. Germline CDR1 and CDR2: LGHNA and YNFKEQ. V was trimmed by 1 base and J by 2 bases, leaving 8 bases between them.

This clonotype was observed a handful of times. The genes are TRBV12-3 or TRBV12-4 and TRBJ2-2; weak D call: TRBD2 (6 bases). V dropped 7 bases and J dropped 7 bases, with 19 bases sitting between them. This CDR3 has 15 residues. The CDR3 loop reads CASTDSSSGGGELFF. CDR3 sequence (DNA): TGTGCCAGCACCGATAGTAGTTCCGGGGGCGGGGAGCTGTTTTTT.

This clonotype has more than one count but fewer than ten. This chain connects TRBV9 to TRBJ2-7; tentatively, D is TRBD1 or TRBD2 (6 bases each). V dropped 0 bases and J dropped 5 bases, with 12 bases sitting between them. Germline CDR1 and CDR2: SGDLS and YYNGEE. The CDR3 contains 14 residues. For the CDR3, the DNA is TGTGCCAGCAGCGTAGGAGGGGGAGGAGACGAGCAGTACTTC. Translated: CASSVGGGGDEQYF.